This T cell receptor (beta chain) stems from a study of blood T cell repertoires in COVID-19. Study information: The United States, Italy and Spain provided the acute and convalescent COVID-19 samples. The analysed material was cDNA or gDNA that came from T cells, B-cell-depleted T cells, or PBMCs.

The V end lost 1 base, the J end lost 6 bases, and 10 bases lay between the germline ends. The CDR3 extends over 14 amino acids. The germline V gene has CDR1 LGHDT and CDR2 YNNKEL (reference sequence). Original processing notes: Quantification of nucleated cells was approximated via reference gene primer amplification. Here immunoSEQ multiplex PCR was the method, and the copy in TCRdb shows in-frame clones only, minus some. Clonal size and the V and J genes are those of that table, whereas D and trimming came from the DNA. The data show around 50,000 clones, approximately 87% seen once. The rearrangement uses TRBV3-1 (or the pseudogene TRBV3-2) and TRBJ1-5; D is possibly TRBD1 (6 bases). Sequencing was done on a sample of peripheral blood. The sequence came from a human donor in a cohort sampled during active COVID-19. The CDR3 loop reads CASSQGYRVQPQHF. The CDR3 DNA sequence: TGTGCCAGCAGCCAAGGGTACAGGGTTCAGCCCCAGCATTTT.